A single sample is the source of the 18 T cell receptor beta chains below, sequenced in a study of blood T cell repertoires in COVID-19. The method was immunoSEQ multiplex PCR; TCRdb's version includes in-frame clones alone and lacks a portion of them. The sample shows fewer than 200,000 clones, around 74% of them seen only once. Sequenced material: peripheral blood. These receptors all come from a woman older than 75 with acute or convalescent COVID-19.

This rearrangement joins TRBV15 to TRBJ1-4, with 9 nucleotides matching TRBD1. The CDR3 length is 16 residues. CDR1 and CDR2 from the germline V gene are LNHNV and YYDKDF (reference sequence). V shed 3 bases, J shed 10 bases, and the junction held 12 bases outside the gene matches. The CDR3 DNA is TGTGCCACCAGCAGGACAGGGACAGGGATGATCGGAAAACTGTTTTTT. Protein: CATSRTGTGMIGKLFF.

This chain joins TRBV7-2 and TRBJ2-3; weak D call: TRBD2 (5 bases). There are 16 residues in the CDR3. Germline V gene lookup returns CDR1 SGHTA and CDR2 FQGNSA. Between the trimmed V and J ends, which lost 5 bases and 1 base, there was a span of 16 bases. The CDR3 loop reads CASSPRASRGTDTQYF. The DNA for the CDR3 is TGTGCCAGCAGCCCCCGGGCTAGCCGGGGCACAGATACGCAGTATTTT.

This clone was found a few times. The gene calls are TRBV28 and TRBJ1-5; D unclear. CDR1 is MDHEN, CDR2 SYDVKM, per germline. Trimming left V 7 bases short and J 6 bases short, with 13 bases between. The CDR3 sequence is 13 residues long. The CDR3 sequence is CASTLSAGQPQHF. In DNA form, the CDR3 reads TGTGCCAGCACCTTGTCCGCCGGTCAGCCCCAGCATTTT.

The chain has TRBV19 and TRBJ1-5; 11 bases agree with TRBD1. Germline V gene data show CDR1 as LNHDA and CDR2 as SQIVND (reference sequence). With 7 bases clipped from V and 0 bases from J, the junction kept 8 bases outside the gene matches. The CDR3 covers 17 residues. As DNA, the CDR3 is TGTGCCAGTACTGGGACAGGGGGTACTCATAGCAATCAGCCCCAGCATTTT. Translating gives CASTGTGGTHSNQPQHF.

The J gene is TRBJ1-2, the V gene TRBV10-3; 7 bases fit TRBD1. Germline V lookup: CDR1 ENHRY, CDR2 SYGVKD. V lost 3 bases and J lost 7; bases outside the gene matches: 5. This CDR3 is 13 amino acids long. The CDR3 region is CAISEDRVVGYTF. CDR3 in DNA: TGTGCCATCAGTGAAGACAGGGTGGTTGGCTACACCTTC.

The CDR3 is CASSLAASGRGAGELFF. Here the CDR3 DNA reads TGTGCCAGCAGCTTGGCGGCTAGCGGGAGAGGGGCCGGGGAGCTGTTTTTT. The V call is TRBV5-5, the J call TRBJ2-2; TRBD2 matches 10 bases. The CDR3 extends over 17 amino acids. The germline CDR1 and CDR2 sequences are SGHKS and YYEKEE (reference sequence). The V gene end was trimmed by 0 bases and the J gene end by 6 bases; junction bases not matched to a gene: 8.

The CDR3 region is CASSLAGLGNTIYF. DNA of the CDR3: TGCGCCAGCAGCTTGGCAGGGCTAGGAAACACCATATATTTT. The J gene is TRBJ1-3, the V gene TRBV5-1; tentative D call: TRBD1 (5 bases). The CDR3 runs to 14 residues. Germline lookup yields CDR1 SGHRS and CDR2 YFSETQ. V lost 0 bases, J lost 4 bases, and 8 bases lay in between.

The V call is TRBV6-5, the J call TRBJ2-5; TRBD2 agrees at 10 bases. CDR1 and CDR2 (germline): MNHEY, SVGAGI. The CDR3 sequence is 15 residues long. The V segment lost 7 bases and the J segment 5 bases; nucleotides outside the gene matches: 10. Here the CDR3 reads CASKSGRAFFETQYF. In DNA form, the CDR3 reads TGTGCCAGCAAAAGCGGGAGGGCGTTCTTCGAGACCCAGTACTTC.

The chain employs TRBV19 and TRBJ1-5, with 8 bases aligning to TRBD1. V gave up 6 bases and J gave up 7 bases; unmatched junction bases: 11. This CDR3 has 15 residues. Germline V CDR1 and CDR2: LNHDA, SQIVND (reference sequence). CDR3 protein: CASRRVPGQGQPQHF. CDR3 nucleotide sequence: TGTGCCAGTAGAAGGGTCCCTGGACAGGGACAGCCCCAGCATTTT. The complete variable domain, with remaining parts taken from reference TRBV19 and TRBJ1-5, reads DGGITQSPKYLFRKEGQNVTLSCEQNLNHDAMYWYRQDPGQGLRLIYYSQIVNDFQKGDIAEGYSVSREKKESFPLTVTSAQKNPTAFYLCASRRVPGQGQPQHFGDGTRLSIL.

The CDR3, as DNA: TGCGCCAGCAGTGGGACAGGGGGCACTGAAGCTTTCTTT. It specifies CASSGTGGTEAFF. The rearrangement links TRBV10-1 to TRBJ1-1; 10 bases agree with TRBD1. The CDR3 totals 13 residues. After removal of 4 bases from V and 4 bases from J, the junction contained 0 bases not matched to a gene. The germline gives CDR1 WNHNN, CDR2 SYGVQD (reference sequence).

The genes are TRBV5-1 and TRBJ1-2, with 7 bases matching TRBD1. Trimming removed 4 bases from V and 6 bases from J; junction bases left unmatched: 9. This CDR3 spans 14 amino acids. From germline, CDR1 is SGHRS and CDR2 YFSETQ. This chain's CDR3 is CASSLQTGTDGYTF. Here the CDR3 DNA reads TGCGCCAGCAGCCTACAGACAGGGACGGATGGCTACACCTTC.

The J gene is TRBJ2-2, the V gene TRBV6-5, with 8 bases matching TRBD2. The CDR3 is made up of 15 amino acids. The V and J ends lost 10 bases and 4 bases, in that order; junction bases with no gene match: 11. Germline CDR1 and CDR2: MNHEY and SVGAGI. CDR3 sequence: CATREGSTGTGELFF. DNA for the CDR3: TGTGCCACCCGGGAGGGATCTACGGGCACCGGGGAGCTGTTTTTT.

J is TRBJ2-1 and V is TRBV5-6; 7 bases line up with TRBD1. CDR1 and CDR2 from the germline V gene are SGHDT and YYEEEE. The V gene end was trimmed by 0 bases and the J gene end by 13 bases; junction bases not matched to a gene: 7. CDR3 length: 13 amino acids. Here the CDR3 reads CASSLVVGGPQFF. The CDR3 bases are TGTGCCAGCAGCTTGGTTGTAGGGGGCCCTCAGTTCTTC.

The V and J genes are TRBV10-1 and TRBJ2-2; the D is unclear. The germline V and J ends were trimmed by 3 bases and 5 bases, with 10 bases remaining between them. The CDR3 is 14 residues long. From germline, CDR1 is WNHNN and CDR2 SYGVQD (reference sequence). This CDR3 reads CASSDIVATGELFF. As DNA, the CDR3 is TGCGCCAGCAGTGATATCGTGGCAACCGGGGAGCTGTTTTTT.

This sequence joins TRBV2 and TRBJ2-1; TRBD2 aligns across 14 bases. CDR3 length equals 19 residues. Germline lookup yields CDR1 SNHLY and CDR2 FYNNEI. V lost 8 bases to trimming and J lost 5 bases; unmatched junction nucleotides: 17. The CDR3 spells CASLGLAGVANQDNNEQFF. The CDR3 DNA is TGTGCCAGCTTGGGACTAGCGGGAGTCGCGAATCAGGACAACAATGAGCAGTTCTTC.

V is TRBV19 and J is TRBJ2-7; 9 bases match TRBD1. The CDR3 consists of 17 residues. Germline CDR1 LNHDA, CDR2 SQIVND (reference sequence). V lost 5 bases and J lost 1; bases outside the gene matches: 12. The chain's CDR3 is CASSPGRWTGASYEQYF. In DNA, the CDR3 is TGTGCCAGTAGTCCGGGACGTTGGACAGGGGCATCCTACGAGCAGTACTTC.

The chain couples TRBV5-1 to TRBJ2-2; D remains ambiguous. Germline CDR1 and CDR2: SGHRS and YFSETQ. V shed 3 bases and J shed 5 bases, with 5 bases lying between them. This CDR3 contains 12 residues. The CDR3 sequence is CASSSPTGELFF. CDR3 sequence (DNA): TGCGCCAGCAGCTCTCCGACCGGGGAGCTGTTTTTT. Combining the CDR3 with reference TRBV5-1 and TRBJ2-2 gives the whole variable domain KAGVTQTPRYLIKTRGQQVTLSCSPISGHRSVSWYQQTPGQGLQFLFEYFSETQRNKGNFPGRFSGRQFSNSRSEMNVSTLELGDSALYLCASSSPTGELFFGEGSRLTVL.

The chain has TRBV27 and TRBJ2-2; tentative D call: TRBD2 (5 bases). CDR3 size: 14 residues. Germline CDR1 reads MNHEY; CDR2 reads SMNVEV (reference sequence). Trimming stripped 3 bases from V and 4 bases from J, with 9 bases between. The CDR3 sequence is CASSFLAPTGELFF. CDR3 bases: TGTGCCAGCAGTTTCCTAGCACCCACCGGGGAGCTGTTTTTT.